The sample holds one count of the clone carrying this TCR beta chain. Its cognate antigen is unknown. The sample is drawn from a study of cytomegalovirus exposure and HLA in healthy donors. Study at large: A previous analysis identified around 120 million unique TCR beta sequences derived from around 200 million T cells. Study-level findings and limits: CMV serostatus was the only immune exposure information that was available. There were some public TCRs occurring in many donors, but most TCR sequences were rare. Reportedly, fewer N-insertions than the 666-donor mean appeared in an Asian-associated ancestry cluster in a later analysis.

PCR was performed using 60 Vbeta and 13 Jbeta primers. Produced via immunoSEQ multiplex PCR; TCRdb's table is partial and in-frame only. The sample consists of some 97,000 clones, about 74% of them appearing once. This sequence originates from a woman in her late teens or twenties in good health and CMV-seropositive. What was sequenced was PBMCs.

The CDR3 sequence is CASSLAAGALYEQYF. DNA of the CDR3: TGTGCCAGCAGTTTAGCGGCGGGAGCGCTCTACGAGCAGTACTTC. This chain uses TRBV27 with TRBJ2-7; 7 bases line up with TRBD2. Germline lookup yields CDR1 MNHEY and CDR2 SMNVEV (reference sequence). The CDR3 covers 15 residues. V lost 2 bases, J lost 3 bases, and 7 bases stayed unmatched.